This T cell receptor (beta chain) came from a study of T-cell reconstitution after alpha-beta-depleted transplantation in children. Unique molecular identifiers were used in preparing the TCRbeta library. One entry per CDR3 protein, called by TCRdb with MiXCR from the PCR reads. The table includes hundreds of thousands of distinct CDR3 sequences, 15% to 20% detected once. This clonotype was detected only a few times. Germline V CDR1 and CDR2: SGHVS, FQNEAQ. The CDR3 is made up of 15 amino acids. With 5 bases removed from V and 3 bases from J, the gap between germline ends came to 16 bases. This chain connects TRBV7-8 to TRBJ2-5; the D is unclear. This material consisted of PBMCs from the stem cell graft donor, taken from the stem cell graft. The receptor's source is a human donor who donated a stem cell graft to a child with acute myeloid leukemia. The CDR3: CASSPPMNIEETQYF. As DNA, the CDR3 is TGTGCCAGCAGCCCCCCCATGAACATAGAAGAGACCCAGTACTTC.